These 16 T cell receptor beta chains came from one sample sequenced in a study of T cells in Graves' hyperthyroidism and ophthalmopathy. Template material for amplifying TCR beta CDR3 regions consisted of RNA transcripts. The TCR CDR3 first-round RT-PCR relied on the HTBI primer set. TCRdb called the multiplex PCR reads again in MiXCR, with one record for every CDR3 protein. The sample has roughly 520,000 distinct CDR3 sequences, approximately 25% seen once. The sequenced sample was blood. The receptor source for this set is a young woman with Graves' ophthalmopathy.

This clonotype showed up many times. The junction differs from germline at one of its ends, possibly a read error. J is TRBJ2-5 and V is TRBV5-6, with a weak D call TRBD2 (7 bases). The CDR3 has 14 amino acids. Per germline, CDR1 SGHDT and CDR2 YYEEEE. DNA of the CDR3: TGTGCCAGCTCGGGCGGGGGCCCCCAAAAGACCCAGTACTTC. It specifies CASSGGGPQKTQYF.

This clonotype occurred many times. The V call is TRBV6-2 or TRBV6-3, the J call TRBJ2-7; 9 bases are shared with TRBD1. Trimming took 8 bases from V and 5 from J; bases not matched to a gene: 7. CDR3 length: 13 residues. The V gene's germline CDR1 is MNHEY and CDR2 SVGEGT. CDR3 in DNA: TGTGCCAGCGCCGGGACAGGGTTCGACGAGCAGTACTTC. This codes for CASAGTGFDEQYF.

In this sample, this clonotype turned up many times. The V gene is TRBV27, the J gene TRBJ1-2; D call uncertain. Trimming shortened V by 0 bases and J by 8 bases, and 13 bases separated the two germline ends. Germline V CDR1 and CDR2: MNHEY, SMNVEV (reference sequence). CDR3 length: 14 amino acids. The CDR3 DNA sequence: TGTGCCAGCAGTTTATCGGGCCTAGTATTGGGCTACACCTTC. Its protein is CASSLSGLVLGYTF.

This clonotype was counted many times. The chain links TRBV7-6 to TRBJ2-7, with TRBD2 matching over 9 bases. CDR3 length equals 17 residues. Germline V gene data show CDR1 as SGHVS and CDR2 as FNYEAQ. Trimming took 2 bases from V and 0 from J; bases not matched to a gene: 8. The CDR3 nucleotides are TGTGCCAGCAGCTTATCCCCAGCGGGGGGCAGCTCCTACGAGCAGTACTTC. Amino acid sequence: CASSLSPAGGSSYEQYF.

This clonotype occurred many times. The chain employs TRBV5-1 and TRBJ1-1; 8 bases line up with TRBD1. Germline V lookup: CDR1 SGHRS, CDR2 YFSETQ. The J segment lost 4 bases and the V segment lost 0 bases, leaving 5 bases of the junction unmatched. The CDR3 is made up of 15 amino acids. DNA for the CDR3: TGCGCCAGCAGCTTGGCGACAGGGGAGGCCACTGAAGCTTTCTTT. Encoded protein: CASSLATGEATEAFF.

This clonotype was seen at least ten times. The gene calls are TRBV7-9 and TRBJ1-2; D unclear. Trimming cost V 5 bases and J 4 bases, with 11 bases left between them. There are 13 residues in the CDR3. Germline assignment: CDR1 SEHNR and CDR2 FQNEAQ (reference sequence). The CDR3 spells CASSPPVFYGYTF. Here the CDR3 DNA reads TGTGCCAGCAGCCCCCCCGTGTTCTATGGCTACACCTTC.

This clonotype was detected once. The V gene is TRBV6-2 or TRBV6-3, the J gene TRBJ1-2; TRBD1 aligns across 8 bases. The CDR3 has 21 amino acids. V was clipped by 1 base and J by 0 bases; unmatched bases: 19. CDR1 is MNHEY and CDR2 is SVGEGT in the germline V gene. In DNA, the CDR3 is TGTGCCAGCAGTTACTTCCCGCGGGCAGGGGGCAGGCATATCCCTAACTATGGCTACACCTTC. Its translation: CASSYFPRAGGRHIPNYGYTF.

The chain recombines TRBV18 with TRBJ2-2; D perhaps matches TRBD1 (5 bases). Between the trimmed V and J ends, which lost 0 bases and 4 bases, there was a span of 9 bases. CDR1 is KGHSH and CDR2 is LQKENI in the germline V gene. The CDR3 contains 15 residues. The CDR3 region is CASSPPQGGTGELFF. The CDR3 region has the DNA TGTGCCAGCTCACCACCCCAGGGCGGCACCGGGGAGCTGTTTTTT.

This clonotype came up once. For the CDR3, the DNA is TGTGCCAGCAGCTTAGGACGGTCGGTAGCTGAAGCTTTCTTT. Protein: CASSLGRSVAEAFF. The V call is TRBV11-1, the J call TRBJ1-1; D ambiguous. Germline V lookup: CDR1 SGHAT, CDR2 FQDESV (reference sequence). The CDR3 sequence is 14 residues long. The ends were cut back, 1 base at V and 6 bases at J, with 12 bases in the middle.

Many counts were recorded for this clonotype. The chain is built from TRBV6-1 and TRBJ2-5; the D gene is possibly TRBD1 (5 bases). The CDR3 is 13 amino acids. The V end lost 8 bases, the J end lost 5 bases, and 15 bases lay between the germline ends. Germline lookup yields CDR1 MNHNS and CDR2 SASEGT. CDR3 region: CASALSRAETQYF. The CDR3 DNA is TGTGCCAGCGCCCTTAGCAGGGCTGAGACCCAGTACTTC.

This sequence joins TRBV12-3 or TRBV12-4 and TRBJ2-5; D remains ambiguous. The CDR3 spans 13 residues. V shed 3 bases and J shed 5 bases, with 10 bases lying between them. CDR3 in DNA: TGTGCCAGCAGTTTGAACCCCGGGGAGACCCAGTACTTC. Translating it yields CASSLNPGETQYF.

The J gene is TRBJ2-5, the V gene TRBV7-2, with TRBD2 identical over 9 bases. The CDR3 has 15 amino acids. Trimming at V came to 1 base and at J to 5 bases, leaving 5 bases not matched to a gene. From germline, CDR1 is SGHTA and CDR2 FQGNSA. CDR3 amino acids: CASSLDLAGWETQYF. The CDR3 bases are TGTGCCAGCAGCTTAGATCTAGCGGGGTGGGAGACCCAGTACTTC.

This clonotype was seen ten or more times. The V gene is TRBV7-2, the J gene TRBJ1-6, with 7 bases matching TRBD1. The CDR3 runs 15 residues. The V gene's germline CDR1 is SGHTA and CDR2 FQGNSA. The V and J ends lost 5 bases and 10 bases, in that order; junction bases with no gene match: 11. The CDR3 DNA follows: TGTGCCAGCAGCACGATAGGGGGCGAGCTGTCACCCCTCCACTTT. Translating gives CASSTIGGELSPLHF.

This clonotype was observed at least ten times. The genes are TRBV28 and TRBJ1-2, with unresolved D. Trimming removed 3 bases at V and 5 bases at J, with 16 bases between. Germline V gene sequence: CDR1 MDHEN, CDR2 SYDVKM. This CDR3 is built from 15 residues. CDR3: CASSLVEAAFYGYTF. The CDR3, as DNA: TGTGCCAGCAGTTTGGTTGAGGCAGCCTTTTATGGCTACACCTTC.

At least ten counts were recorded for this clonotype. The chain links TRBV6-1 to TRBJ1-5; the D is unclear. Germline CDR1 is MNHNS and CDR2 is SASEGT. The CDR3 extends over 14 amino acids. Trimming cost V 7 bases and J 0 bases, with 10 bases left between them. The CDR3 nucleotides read TGTGCCAGCACCGAGGACCTTAGCAATCAGCCCCAGCATTTT. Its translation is CASTEDLSNQPQHF.

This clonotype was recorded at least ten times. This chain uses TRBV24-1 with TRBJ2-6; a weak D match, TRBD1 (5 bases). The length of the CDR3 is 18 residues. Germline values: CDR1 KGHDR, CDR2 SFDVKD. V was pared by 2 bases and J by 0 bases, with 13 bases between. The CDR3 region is CATSDWGSLNSGANVLTF. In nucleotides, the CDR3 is TGTGCCACCAGTGATTGGGGCTCCCTAAACTCTGGGGCCAACGTCCTGACTTTC.